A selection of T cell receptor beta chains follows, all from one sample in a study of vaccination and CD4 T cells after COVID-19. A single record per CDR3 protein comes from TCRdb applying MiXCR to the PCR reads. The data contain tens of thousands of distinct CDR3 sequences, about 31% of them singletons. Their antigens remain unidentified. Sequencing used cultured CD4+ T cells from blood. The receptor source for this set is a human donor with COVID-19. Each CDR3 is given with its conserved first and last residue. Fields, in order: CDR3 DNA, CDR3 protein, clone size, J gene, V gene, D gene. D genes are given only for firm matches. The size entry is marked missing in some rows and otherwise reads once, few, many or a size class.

cdr3_nt: TGTGCTAGTGGTTCCCCTACTAGCGATGTGGCCAAAAACATTCAGTACTTC
cdr3_aa: CASGSPTSDVAKNIQYF
clone_size: few
j_call: TRBJ2-4
v_call: TRBV12-5
d_call: TRBD2

cdr3_nt: TGTGCCAGCAGAGAACCGCCCGGGGCCACTGAAGCTTTCTTT
cdr3_aa: CASREPPGATEAFF
clone_size: few
j_call: TRBJ1-1
v_call: TRBV6-1
d_call: NA

cdr3_nt: TGCGCCAGCAAACGCGAGGGGGGTTCCTCCTACGAGCAGTACTTC
cdr3_aa: CASKREGGSSYEQYF
clone_size: few
j_call: TRBJ2-7
v_call: TRBV5-1
d_call: NA

cdr3_nt: TGCGCCAGCAGCATCGTCCAAGAGACCCAGTACTTC
cdr3_aa: CASSIVQETQYF
clone_size: NA
j_call: TRBJ2-5
v_call: TRBV5-1
d_call: NA

cdr3_nt: TGTGCCACCTCATCGGGCCAGTACGCTGAAGCTTTCTTT
cdr3_aa: CATSSGQYAEAFF
clone_size: few
j_call: TRBJ1-1
v_call: TRBV5-4
d_call: NA

cdr3_nt: TGTGCCAGCAGACGCAGGGGTTATAGCGAGCAGTACTTC
cdr3_aa: CASRRRGYSEQYF
clone_size: NA
j_call: TRBJ2-7
v_call: TRBV6-1
d_call: NA

cdr3_nt: TGTGCCAGCAGCTTGGTTTCGGGTAATCAGCCCCAGCATTTT
cdr3_aa: CASSLVSGNQPQHF
clone_size: few
j_call: TRBJ1-5
v_call: TRBV11-1
d_call: NA

cdr3_nt: TGTGCCAGCAGCCCGGGACAGGGTTTAGCGTACACTGAAGCTTTCTTT
cdr3_aa: CASSPGQGLAYTEAFF
clone_size: few
j_call: TRBJ1-1
v_call: TRBV7-2
d_call: TRBD1

cdr3_nt: TGTGCCAGCACCCTAGGGACAGGGTCAAATCAGCCCCAGCATTTT
cdr3_aa: CASTLGTGSNQPQHF
clone_size: NA
j_call: TRBJ1-5
v_call: TRBV28
d_call: TRBD1

cdr3_nt: TGTGCTAGTGGTTTGGCCTCAGGCTACGCGACAGCAGCTTTCTTT
cdr3_aa: CASGLASGYATAAFF
clone_size: NA
j_call: TRBJ1-1
v_call: TRBV12-5
d_call: NA

cdr3_nt: TGTGCCAGCAGTTACTCCGGCTTAGAGAACACTGAAGCTTTCTTT
cdr3_aa: CASSYSGLENTEAFF
clone_size: NA
j_call: TRBJ1-1
v_call: TRBV6-5
d_call: NA

cdr3_nt: TGCGCCAGCAGTCCGACGTGCAGGGTGGGCGATCAGCCCCAGCATTTT
cdr3_aa: CASSPTCRVGDQPQHF
clone_size: NA
j_call: TRBJ1-5
v_call: TRBV23-1
d_call: NA

cdr3_nt: TGTGCCAGCAGCTTTTCTGGACTAGCGGGCCGAGATACGCAGTATTTT
cdr3_aa: CASSFSGLAGRDTQYF
clone_size: NA
j_call: TRBJ2-3
v_call: TRBV7-9
d_call: TRBD2

cdr3_nt: TGTGCCAGCGACCCTCGCCACTCTGGGGCCAACGTCCTGACTTTC
cdr3_aa: CASDPRHSGANVLTF
clone_size: NA
j_call: TRBJ2-6
v_call: TRBV7-2
d_call: NA

cdr3_nt: TGTGCCAGCAGCTTAGCGGGGGGGTACAATGAGCAGTTCTTC
cdr3_aa: CASSLAGGYNEQFF
clone_size: few
j_call: TRBJ2-1
v_call: TRBV7-2
d_call: TRBD2

cdr3_nt: TGCAGTGCTATTTCAGGGAACACTGAAGCTTTCTTT
cdr3_aa: CSAISGNTEAFF
clone_size: NA
j_call: TRBJ1-1
v_call: TRBV20-1
d_call: NA

cdr3_nt: TGCGCCAGCGAGAGGTGCGAGTACATTCAGTACTTC
cdr3_aa: CASERCEYIQYF
clone_size: few
j_call: TRBJ2-4
v_call: TRBV23-1
d_call: NA

cdr3_nt: TGTGCCAGCAGCTCTCGGACAGGGGAAAACATTCAGTACTTC
cdr3_aa: CASSSRTGENIQYF
clone_size: few
j_call: TRBJ2-4
v_call: TRBV7-2
d_call: TRBD1

cdr3_nt: TGTGCCAGCAGACCCGGGGATTCACCCCTCCACTTT
cdr3_aa: CASRPGDSPLHF
clone_size: NA
j_call: TRBJ1-6
v_call: TRBV6-1
d_call: NA

cdr3_nt: TGTGCCAGCAGTGAATTATATGGGGGTTCCTACGAGCAGTACTTC
cdr3_aa: CASSELYGGSYEQYF
clone_size: once
j_call: TRBJ2-7
v_call: TRBV25-1
d_call: NA

cdr3_nt: TGTGCCACCAGCAGAGGGGGGGGTTTGTTTTTT
cdr3_aa: CATSRGGGLFF
clone_size: few
j_call: TRBJ1-4
v_call: TRBV15
d_call: NA

cdr3_nt: TGTGCCAGCAGCTTAGCCCGGGGGGGCCGGTTCTTC
cdr3_aa: CASSLARGGRFF
clone_size: few
j_call: TRBJ2-1
v_call: TRBV7-2
d_call: TRBD2

cdr3_nt: TGTGCCAGCAGTTTATTGAGTAACCCTGGTTGGGGCTACACCTTC
cdr3_aa: CASSLLSNPGWGYTF
clone_size: few
j_call: TRBJ1-2
v_call: TRBV28
d_call: NA